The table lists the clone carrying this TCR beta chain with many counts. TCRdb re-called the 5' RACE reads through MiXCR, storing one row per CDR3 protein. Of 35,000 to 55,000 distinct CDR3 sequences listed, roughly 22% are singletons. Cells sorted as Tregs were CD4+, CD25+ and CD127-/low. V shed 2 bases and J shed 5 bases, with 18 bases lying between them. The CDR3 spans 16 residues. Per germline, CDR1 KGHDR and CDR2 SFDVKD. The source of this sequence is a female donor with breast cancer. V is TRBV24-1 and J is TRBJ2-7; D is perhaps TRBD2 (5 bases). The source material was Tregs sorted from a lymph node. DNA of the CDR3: TGTGCCACCAGTGATTCCCAGACCGGGAACGACCACGAGCAGTACTTC. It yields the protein CATSDSQTGNDHEQYF.